Following are 18 T cell receptor beta chains from one sample sequenced in a study of Graves' ophthalmopathy and Graves' hyperthyroidism. The sequenced template was RNA, covering the TCR beta CDR3 region. An initial RT-PCR round employing HTBI primers preceded a second-round multiplex PCR. Each CDR3 protein is one row after TCRdb ran MiXCR on the multiplex PCR reads. This table holds about 240,000 distinct CDR3 sequences, around 42% found once. Sequencing was carried out using peripheral blood. The receptor set was obtained from an adult man with Graves' ophthalmopathy.

The rearrangement uses TRBV15 and TRBJ2-5, with 13 bases fitting TRBD2. V shed 5 bases, J shed 5 bases, and the junction held 11 bases outside the gene matches. The CDR3 length is 17 residues. In germline, CDR1 is LNHNV, CDR2 YYDKDF (reference sequence). CDR3 coding DNA: TGTGCCACCAGCGGAGCGACTAGCGGGAGGAACTGGGAGACCCAGTACTTC. It translates to CATSGATSGRNWETQYF. Together with reference TRBV15 and TRBJ2-5, the CDR3 gives the full variable domain: DAMVIQNPRYQVTQFGKPVTLSCSQTLNHNVMYWYQQKSSQAPKLLFHYYDKDFNNEADTPDNFQSRRPNTSFCFLDIRSPGLGDTAMYLCATSGATSGRNWETQYFGPGTRLLVL.

On this clonotype itself: Given a much more abundant clone one base away, this may be a read error. The J gene is TRBJ1-5, the V gene TRBV25-1; weak D call: TRBD1 (5 bases). CDR3 length: 16 residues. Germline CDR1 and CDR2: MGHDK and SYGVNS. The CDR3 region has the DNA TGTGCCAGCAGTCCGGATGGGGGGATAGGCAATCAGCCCCAGGATTTT. It translates to CASSPDGGIGNQPQDF.

The chain couples TRBV20-1 to TRBJ2-7; D perhaps matches TRBD2 (6 bases). The V end was cut by 3 bases, the J end by 3 bases, with 15 bases between. Germline assignment: CDR1 DFQATT and CDR2 SNEGSKA (reference sequence). CDR3 length: 14 residues. The CDR3 reads CSARGLGTHYEQYF. The CDR3 DNA follows: TGCAGTGCTAGGGGGCTGGGGACTCACTACGAGCAGTACTTC.

This clonotype was detected only once. The junction shows a germline mismatch at one end, possibly a read error. The chain employs TRBV9 and TRBJ1-5; D gene uncertain. Germline V lookup: CDR1 SGDLS, CDR2 YYNGEE. The length of the CDR3 is 16 residues. The CDR3 here is CASSQAVGVSNQPQHF. CDR3 nucleotide sequence: TGCGCCAGCAGCCAAGCGGTGGGAGTAAGCAATCAGCCCCAGCATTTT. The full variable domain, its missing parts supplied by reference TRBV9 and TRBJ1-5, is DSGVTQTPKHLITATGQRVTLRCSPRSGDLSVYWYQQSLDQGLQFLIQYYNGEERAKGNILERFSAQQFPDLHSELNLSSLELGDSALYFCASSQAVGVSNQPQHFGDGTRLSIL.

This clonotype turned up a few times. This chain connects TRBV5-4 to TRBJ2-5; 8 bases fit TRBD2. Germline CDR1 reads SGHNT; CDR2 reads YYREEE (reference sequence). This CDR3 is built from 14 residues. With 7 bases clipped from V and 2 bases from J, the junction kept 7 bases outside the gene matches. The DNA of the CDR3 is TGTGCCAGCGGTCGAGCGGGGGCACAAGAGACCCAGTACTTC. Translating it yields CASGRAGAQETQYF.

V is TRBV19 and J is TRBJ2-7, with D possibly matching TRBD1 (6 bases). V was clipped by 3 bases and J by 3 bases, with 15 bases between them. Germline values: CDR1 LNHDA, CDR2 SQIVND (reference sequence). The CDR3 consists of 15 residues. The CDR3 reads CASSMYAGENYEQYF. The CDR3, as DNA: TGTGCCAGTAGTATGTATGCAGGGGAAAACTACGAGCAGTACTTC.

A single count supports this clonotype. The chain recombines TRBV19 with TRBJ1-5, with TRBD1 identical over 8 bases. Germline assignment: CDR1 LNHDA and CDR2 SQIVND (reference sequence). V was clipped by 5 bases and J by 6 bases; unmatched bases: 9. The CDR3 runs 15 residues. CDR3: CASSPNGQGGQPQHF. CDR3 nucleotide sequence: TGTGCCAGTAGTCCAAACGGACAGGGAGGTCAGCCCCAGCATTTT.

This clonotype has a handful of counts. The chain uses TRBV4-1 and TRBJ1-5; D ambiguous. The germline V and J ends were trimmed by 1 base and 4 bases, with 5 bases remaining between them. Germline loops: CDR1 MGHRA, CDR2 YSYEKL. There are 13 residues in the CDR3. In DNA, the CDR3 is TGCGCCAGCAGCCAAGTGGTGAATCAGCCCCAGCATTTT. It encodes CASSQVVNQPQHF.

This clonotype was recorded at least ten times. V usage is TRBV13 and J usage is TRBJ1-2; D is unclear. Trimming shortened V by 7 bases and J by 1 base, and 16 bases separated the two germline ends. Per the germline V gene, CDR1 is PRHDT and CDR2 is FYEKMQ (reference sequence). This CDR3 comprises 15 residues. In DNA form, the CDR3 reads TGTGCCAGCACCCTAGGGCAACGGTTTAACTATGGCTACACCTTC. Its protein product is CASTLGQRFNYGYTF.

V usage is TRBV28 and J usage is TRBJ2-7; possibly TRBD2 for D (5 bases). With the DNA end fitting TRBJ2-1 better, the J assignment may be wrong. This CDR3 region has 13 residues. CDR1 and CDR2 from the germline V gene are MDHEN and SYDVKM. In DNA form, the CDR3 reads TGTGCCAGCAGTTTAGCCCGGGGAAATGAGCAGTTCTTC. It translates to CASSLARGNEQFF.

This clonotype has only a few counts. The chain couples TRBV10-1 to TRBJ2-2; tentatively, D is TRBD1 or TRBD2 (5 bases each). Germline lookup yields CDR1 WNHNN and CDR2 SYGVQD (reference sequence). Trimming took off 0 bases at V and 6 bases at J, with 20 bases between the two ends. The CDR3 covers 18 residues. The CDR3 coding sequence is TGCGCCAGCAGTGAGTCGACCAGAGGGCAGGGTCGCGCCGGGGAGCTGTTTTTT. It codes for CASSESTRGQGRAGELFF.

The rearrangement joins TRBV2 to TRBJ2-7; D unclear. V was cut by 1 base and J by 5 bases, with 6 bases left in between. Germline assignment: CDR1 SNHLY and CDR2 FYNNEI. The length of the CDR3 is 12 residues. CDR3 in DNA: TGTGCCAGCAGTGAAGAGGTCGACGAGCAGTACTTC. Encoded protein: CASSEEVDEQYF.

The chain couples TRBV12-3 or TRBV12-4 to TRBJ2-5, with D maybe TRBD1 (6 bases). The CDR3 runs to 14 residues. Trimming stripped 2 bases from V and 3 bases from J, with 10 bases between. This CDR3 reads CASSLISGEETQYF. CDR3 DNA: TGTGCCAGCAGTTTAATATCAGGGGAAGAGACCCAGTACTTC.

The rearrangement joins TRBV9 to TRBJ2-5, with 7 bases matching TRBD2. Germline trimming cut 1 base from V and 3 bases from J; bases unmatched to any gene: 3. Germline assignment: CDR1 SGDLS and CDR2 YYNGEE. The CDR3 covers 14 residues. CDR3 residues: CASSVSTSEETQYF. CDR3 nucleotides: TGTGCCAGCAGCGTAAGTACTAGCGAAGAGACCCAGTACTTC.

The chain employs TRBV6-5 and TRBJ1-4; D unclear. Germline lookup yields CDR1 MNHEY and CDR2 SVGAGI. V lost 0 bases and J lost 0, with 2 bases in between. The CDR3 has 14 residues. Here the CDR3 reads CASSYSATNEKLFF. In nucleotides, the CDR3 is TGTGCCAGCAGTTACTCTGCAACTAATGAAAAACTGTTTTTT.

V gene TRBV5-1 combines with J gene TRBJ2-7; D is possibly TRBD2 (5 bases). V was shortened by 1 base and J by 3 bases, with 14 bases between the two germline ends. CDR3 length: 15 amino acids. Germline V CDR1 and CDR2: SGHRS, YFSETQ. The CDR3 region has the DNA TGCGCCAGCAGCTTGAGACGAGGGATGGACTACGAGCAGTACTTC. Protein sequence: CASSLRRGMDYEQYF.

This chain connects TRBV20-1 to TRBJ2-2; possibly TRBD2 for D (6 bases). Trimming stripped 3 bases from V and 4 bases from J, with 12 bases between. The CDR3 sequence is 14 residues long. Germline lookup yields CDR1 DFQATT and CDR2 SNEGSKA (reference sequence). The CDR3 loop reads CSARVSGGTGELFF. CDR3 nucleotide sequence: TGCAGTGCTAGGGTATCCGGGGGCACCGGGGAGCTGTTTTTT.

The chain combines TRBV2 with TRBJ2-7; the D gene is possibly TRBD2 (5 bases). The CDR3 sequence is 13 residues long. Germline CDR1 and CDR2: SNHLY and FYNNEI. Deletions cut 6 bases from V and 0 bases from J, with 9 bases between. The CDR3: CASRLGSSYEQYF. In DNA, the CDR3 is TGTGCCAGCAGACTAGGGAGCTCCTACGAGCAGTACTTC.